One sample yielded the 31 T cell receptor beta chains listed below, sequenced in a study of T cell repertoires in cytomegalovirus infection. Each CDR3 protein gets one entry after TCRdb re-called the reads with MiXCR. The sample lists around 350,000 distinct CDR3 sequences; 15% to 20% were seen once. The source material was PBMCs. These receptors all stem from a human donor in good health (CMV status not recorded). Some clones in this sample may be carry-over from other donors' samples.

The chain carries TRBV7-2 and TRBJ2-7, with D possibly TRBD2 on 6 matching bases. With 5 bases removed from V and 4 bases from J, the gap between germline ends came to 12 bases. Germline V CDR1 and CDR2: SGHTA, FQGNSA. The CDR3 loop spans 13 amino acids. CDR3 region: CASSHGSEYEQYF. The DNA for the CDR3 is TGTGCCAGCAGCCACGGGAGTGAGTACGAGCAGTACTTC.

This chain links TRBV28 with TRBJ1-5; 9 nucleotides line up with TRBD1. J was trimmed by 0 bases and V by 5 bases; bases with no gene match: 17. Germline-derived CDR1 and CDR2 are MDHEN and SYDVKM. This CDR3 spans 20 amino acids. The CDR3 DNA follows: TGTGCCAGCAGTCCGATAGAGGGACAGGGTGGTCGTTATAGCAATCAGCCCCAGCATTTT. As protein: CASSPIEGQGGRYSNQPQHF.

The chain has TRBV18 and TRBJ2-7; 11 bases are shared with TRBD2. Trimming took 1 base from V and 4 from J; bases not matched to a gene: 9. Germline V lookup: CDR1 KGHSH, CDR2 LQKENI. This CDR3 contains 17 residues. Here the CDR3 reads CASSPRAGTSGKYEQYF. The CDR3 DNA reads as TGTGCCAGCTCACCACGTGCCGGGACTAGCGGTAAATACGAGCAGTACTTC.

This clonotype was seen many times. The chain is built from TRBV4-2 and TRBJ2-1; D is ambiguous. This CDR3 has 14 amino acids. Germline V lookup: CDR1 LGHNA, CDR2 YNFKEQ. With 0 bases removed from V and 5 bases from J, the gap between germline ends came to 8 bases. This chain's CDR3 is CASSQEFSHNEQFF. The CDR3 nucleotides are TGTGCCAGCAGCCAAGAGTTTAGTCACAATGAGCAGTTCTTC.

The chain recombines TRBV3-1 with TRBJ1-1; 7 bases match TRBD1. The J segment lost 7 bases and the V segment lost 3 bases, leaving 11 bases of the junction unmatched. Germline V lookup: CDR1 LGHDT, CDR2 YNNKEL (reference sequence). The CDR3 contains 15 residues. The CDR3 spells CASSHRQDRAGEAFF. In nucleotides, the CDR3 is TGTGCCAGCAGCCACAGACAAGACAGGGCAGGTGAAGCTTTCTTT. The full variable domain, with the rest looked up from reference TRBV3-1 and TRBJ1-1, is DTAVSQTPKYLVTQMGNDKSIKCEQNLGHDTMYWYKQDSKKFLKIMFSYNNKELIINETVPNRFSPKSPDKAHLNLHINSLELGDSAVYFCASSHRQDRAGEAFFGQGTRLTVV.

The gene calls are TRBV11-2 and TRBJ2-1; TRBD1 or TRBD2 may be the D gene (5 bases each). Trimming left V 5 bases short and J 2 bases short, with 10 bases between. The germline V gene has CDR1 SGHAT and CDR2 FQNNGV. The CDR3 loop spans 14 amino acids. CDR3 residues: CASSGTATYNEQFF. The CDR3 region has the DNA TGTGCCAGCAGCGGGACCGCAACCTACAATGAGCAGTTCTTC.

This clonotype came up many times. V and J are TRBV7-2 and TRBJ2-1; D uncertain. Germline assignment: CDR1 SGHTA and CDR2 FQGNSA. The CDR3 sequence is 13 residues long. V was cut by 1 base and J by 11 bases, with 12 bases left in between. CDR3 in DNA: TGTGCCAGCAGCTTAGAGAAAGGGCGGAAGCAGTTCTTC. Translating gives CASSLEKGRKQFF.

V usage is TRBV6-2 or TRBV6-3 and J usage is TRBJ1-5; the D gene is possibly TRBD1 (6 bases). The germline V and J ends were trimmed by 6 bases and 4 bases, with 13 bases remaining between them. Looked up from germline, CDR1 is MNHEY and CDR2 is SVGEGT. CDR3 length: 14 amino acids. The CDR3 protein is CASSTRGGNQPQHF. The CDR3 coding sequence is TGTGCCAGCAGCACGCGAGGGGGTAATCAGCCCCAGCATTTT.

This clonotype was observed a few times. CDR3 in amino acids: CASRGTGYGYTF. Here the CDR3 DNA reads TGTGCCAGCAGAGGGACAGGCTATGGCTACACCTTC. J is TRBJ1-2 and V is TRBV28; 8 positions match TRBD1. This CDR3 has 12 amino acids. V was clipped by 6 bases and J by 4 bases; unmatched bases: 1. Germline CDR1 reads MDHEN; CDR2 reads SYDVKM.

The gene calls are TRBV6-2 or TRBV6-3 and TRBJ1-1; D ambiguous. Germline CDR1 reads MNHEY; CDR2 reads SVGEGT. V gave up 0 bases and J gave up 3 bases, with 38 bases separating them. This CDR3 region has 24 residues. The CDR3 loop reads CASSYSARPTGRQRKVMVDTEAFF. The CDR3 coding sequence is TGTGCCAGCAGTTACTCGGCCAGGCCTACGGGCCGACAACGGAAGGTTATGGTGGACACTGAAGCTTTCTTT.

The V and J genes are TRBV19 and TRBJ1-5; D is perhaps TRBD1 (5 bases). The CDR3 loop spans 16 amino acids. CDR1 is LNHDA, CDR2 SQIVND, per germline (reference sequence). V was trimmed by 3 bases and J by 0 bases, leaving 12 bases between them. The CDR3 DNA sequence: TGTGCCAGTAGTATTCTGAGGGGAAATAGCAATCAGCCCCAGCATTTT. This gives the protein CASSILRGNSNQPQHF.

The sample holds many counts of this clonotype. The chain is built from TRBV7-9 and TRBJ2-5, with 8 bases matching TRBD2. This CDR3 region has 17 residues. Germline-derived CDR1 and CDR2 are SEHNR and FQNEAQ (reference sequence). V lost 5 bases, J lost 1 base, and 12 bases stayed unmatched. This CDR3 reads CASSPWPLAEGQETQYF. The CDR3 region has the DNA TGTGCCAGCAGCCCCTGGCCACTAGCGGAGGGCCAAGAGACCCAGTACTTC.

This sequence joins TRBV18 and TRBJ2-1, with a tentative D call TRBD1 (5 bases). V lost 3 bases and J 5 bases, leaving 8 bases between the germline ends. The CDR3 contains 13 residues. The germline gives CDR1 KGHSH, CDR2 LQKENI. This CDR3 is CASSPRRDNEQFF. The CDR3, as DNA: TGTGCCAGCTCACCCCGCAGGGACAATGAGCAGTTCTTC.

This clonotype was recorded many times. This chain uses TRBV4-3 with TRBJ1-6; TRBD1 matches 8 bases. The CDR3 has 15 amino acids. From germline, CDR1 is LGHNA and CDR2 YSLEER. Trimming took 3 bases from V and 6 from J; bases not matched to a gene: 4. For the CDR3, the DNA is TGCGCCAGCAGCCATATGGACAGGGTTAATTCACCCCTCCACTTT. It specifies CASSHMDRVNSPLHF.

This clonotype was picked up many times. The chain joins TRBV28 to TRBJ1-1; a weak D match, TRBD1 (5 bases). CDR1 is MDHEN, CDR2 SYDVKM, per germline. V dropped 3 bases and J dropped 10 bases, with 21 bases sitting between them. This CDR3 is 15 amino acids long. The CDR3 DNA follows: TGTGCCAGCAGTTTTGGGGGGGACGGACGGGCAAGAGCTTTCTTT. This gives the protein CASSFGGDGRARAFF.

This clonotype was seen ten or more times. The chain employs TRBV12-3 or TRBV12-4 and TRBJ2-3; D might be TRBD2 (6 bases). This CDR3 has 15 residues. V was pared by 6 bases and J by 1 base, with 14 bases between. The CDR3 reads CASRLIAARTDTQYF. For the CDR3, the DNA is TGTGCCAGCAGGTTAATAGCGGCCCGCACAGATACGCAGTATTTT.

The chain recombines TRBV19 with TRBJ1-4; tentative D call: TRBD1 (5 bases). There are 16 residues in the CDR3. V was clipped by 4 bases and J by 3 bases, with 15 bases between them. Germline-derived CDR1 and CDR2 are LNHDA and SQIVND (reference sequence). The CDR3 nucleotides are TGTGCCAGTAGTACCAAGGGACGTCGGCCTAATGAAAAACTGTTTTTT. This translates into CASSTKGRRPNEKLFF.

Ten or more counts support this clonotype. This rearrangement joins TRBV19 to TRBJ2-1; 13 bases line up with TRBD2. The V and J ends lost 10 bases and 8 bases, in that order; junction bases with no gene match: 14. The germline V gene encodes CDR1 LNHDA and CDR2 SQIVND (reference sequence). The CDR3 runs to 16 residues. The CDR3 DNA sequence: TGTGCCACCCAGACCTTACTAGCGGGAGGGTTCCATGAGCAGTTCTTC. This encodes CATQTLLAGGFHEQFF.

This clonotype was counted ten times or more. The chain joins TRBV7-2 to TRBJ2-3; TRBD1 might be the D (7 bases). The CDR3 has 14 amino acids. Germline assignment: CDR1 SGHTA and CDR2 FQGNSA. V gave up 6 bases and J gave up 2 bases, with 12 bases separating them. CDR3 DNA: TGTGCCAGCAGTCAGGGGGGCCACACAGATACGCAGTATTTT. Translating gives CASSQGGHTDTQYF.

This clonotype has only a few counts. The chain uses TRBV20-1 and TRBJ2-5, with TRBD2 matching over 9 bases. Losses at the gene ends were 2 bases for V and 4 bases for J; bases not matched to a gene: 11. The V gene's germline CDR1 is DFQATT and CDR2 SNEGSKA (reference sequence). The CDR3 loop spans 16 amino acids. The CDR3 loop is CSARSPTSGTRETQYF. In nucleotides, the CDR3 is TGCAGTGCTAGATCACCGACTAGCGGAACGAGAGAGACCCAGTACTTC.

This clonotype showed up just a few times. V usage is TRBV5-4 and J usage is TRBJ2-7; the match to TRBD2 covers 10 bases. CDR1 and CDR2 (germline): SGHNT, YYREEE (reference sequence). The CDR3 is 18 amino acids. V was clipped by 3 bases and J by 2 bases; unmatched bases: 14. The CDR3 DNA is TGTGCCAGCAGCTCATTCCTAGGGACTAGCGTAGGGGCCTACGAGCAGTACTTC. Protein: CASSSFLGTSVGAYEQYF.

This clonotype was seen repeatedly, ten times or more. This chain joins TRBV4-3 and TRBJ1-2, with TRBD1 matching 8 bases. The CDR3 has 15 residues. Germline lookup yields CDR1 LGHNA and CDR2 YSLEER. After removal of 1 base from V and 2 bases from J, the junction contained 3 bases not matched to a gene. CDR3 region: CASSQGTGTNYGYTF. The CDR3 coding sequence is TGCGCCAGCAGCCAAGGGACAGGGACCAACTATGGCTACACCTTC.

V and J are TRBV5-5 and TRBJ1-4; the match to TRBD1 covers 7 bases. Germline CDR1 and CDR2: SGHKS and YYEKEE (reference sequence). V dropped 4 bases and J dropped 4; count of bases not matched to a gene: 7. The CDR3 loop spans 15 amino acids. For the CDR3, the DNA is TGTGCCAGCAGCATACGGGGACAGTTTAATGAAAAACTGTTTTTT. Protein product: CASSIRGQFNEKLFF.

The table lists this clonotype with a few counts. The chain couples TRBV2 to TRBJ2-6, with no clear D. The CDR3 extends over 16 amino acids. CDR1 and CDR2 from the germline V gene are SNHLY and FYNNEI. The V gene lost 3 bases and the J gene lost 0 bases, with 9 bases spanning the gap. CDR3: CASSDYANSGANVLTF. For the CDR3, the DNA is TGTGCCAGCAGTGACTATGCAAACTCTGGGGCCAACGTCCTGACTTTC.

This clonotype was observed a handful of times. The chain is built from TRBV20-1 and TRBJ2-1; 14 bases are shared with TRBD2. This CDR3 has 15 residues. Per the germline V gene, CDR1 is DFQATT and CDR2 is SNEGSKA (reference sequence). V shed 3 bases and J 3 bases; nucleotides not matched to a gene: 1. The CDR3: CSARGTSGSYNEQFF. The CDR3 nucleotides read TGCAGTGCTAGGGGGACTAGCGGGAGCTACAATGAGCAGTTCTTC.

V gene TRBV6-1 combines with J gene TRBJ2-3; D is ambiguous. This CDR3 is built from 13 residues. Between the trimmed V and J ends, which lost 2 bases and 2 bases, there was a span of 5 bases. The germline V gene encodes CDR1 MNHNS and CDR2 SASEGT. The CDR3 bases are TGTGCCAGCAGTGAATCAGTCACAGATACGCAGTATTTT. It translates to CASSESVTDTQYF.

The rearrangement links TRBV7-9 to TRBJ1-6; 9 bases are shared with TRBD1. This CDR3 contains 18 residues. Germline V gene data show CDR1 as SEHNR and CDR2 as FQNEAQ (reference sequence). Trimming cost V 1 base and J 8 bases; bases outside gene matches: 12. DNA for the CDR3: TGTGCCAGCAGCTTAGGACCCGGGACAGGGCCTGGAGATTCACCCCTCCACTTT. Residues: CASSLGPGTGPGDSPLHF.

This clonotype has only a few counts. This rearrangement joins TRBV7-9 to TRBJ2-6; D is perhaps TRBD1 (5 bases). With 1 base removed from V and 4 bases from J, the gap between germline ends came to 11 bases. Germline-derived CDR1 and CDR2 are SEHNR and FQNEAQ (reference sequence). This CDR3 spans 16 amino acids. The CDR3 DNA is TGTGCCAGCAGCTTAGAAGGGGCGCCCGGGGCCAACGTCCTGACTTTC. Translated, it gives CASSLEGAPGANVLTF.

This clonotype was observed at least ten times. The chain links TRBV28 to TRBJ2-1, with D unclear. Deletions cut 7 bases from V and 8 bases from J, with 30 bases between. This CDR3 contains 18 residues. Per germline, CDR1 MDHEN and CDR2 SYDVKM. The CDR3 sequence is CASTYERFRASNRDEQFF. The DNA for the CDR3 is TGTGCCAGCACCTACGAGAGGTTCCGGGCCTCGAACCGGGATGAGCAGTTCTTC.

This clonotype showed up just a few times. This chain links TRBV5-4 with TRBJ2-2; 12 bases align to TRBD2. The CDR3 is made up of 16 amino acids. V shed 2 bases and J 7 bases; nucleotides not matched to a gene: 6. Looked up from germline, CDR1 is SGHNT and CDR2 is YYREEE (reference sequence). DNA of the CDR3: TGTGCCAGCAGCTTTGGACTAGCGGGGTACGGCGGGGAGCTGTTTTTT. Protein sequence: CASSFGLAGYGGELFF.

This clonotype was counted ten times or more. V usage is TRBV5-6 and J usage is TRBJ1-6; 7 nucleotides agree with TRBD1. Germline values: CDR1 SGHDT, CDR2 YYEEEE. V was clipped by 4 bases and J by 7 bases; unmatched bases: 11. The CDR3 is 16 amino acids. The CDR3 sequence: CASSPGPGQMNSPLHF. The CDR3 DNA reads as TGTGCCAGCAGCCCGGGGCCGGGACAGATGAATTCACCCCTCCACTTT.